These T cell receptor beta chains were read from a single sample in a study of T cells in localized non-small cell lung cancer. TCRdb's copy holds only in-frame clones and misses some; the assay was immunoSEQ multiplex PCR. The sample consists of roughly 34,000 clones, approximately 72% of them appearing once. The sequenced sample was peripheral blood, obtained before any cancer treatment. The source is a male donor aged 60 or over with stage II squamous cell lung carcinoma. Both conserved end residues are part of each CDR3. Fields, in order: CDR3 protein, V gene, clone size. Some rows have no size entry. The others give once, few or many, or a class for an expanded clone.

CASSEGPDTEAFF	TRBV2	-
CASSPRGISYEQYF	TRBV7-2	-
CASSAADRNGYTF	TRBV5-6	-
CASSYAAYSNQPQHF	TRBV6-5	-
CASSRQETSYEQYF	TRBV19	-
CASSRAGVFDEKLFF	TRBV7-8	-
CASSLHSDPFYEQYF	TRBV7-2	-
CASSLAGLAGGPSTDTQYF	TRBV5-4	few
CASSRKGLAEETQYF	TRBV27	-
CASSQKTEGTATNEKLFF	TRBV4-2	-
CASSYSWGGYTDTQYF	TRBV6-5	-
CASSAPWEDNQPQHF	TRBV19	-
CASSYLGQSNQPQHF	TRBV6-6	-
CASSRRGQGGETQYF	TRBV7-7	-
CASSLEGYSNQPQHF	TRBV5-6	few
CASSPGRRSTGELFF	TRBV7-3	-
CASQDSGQPQHF	TRBV6-1	-
CASNRIAGSSYEQYF	TRBV11-2	-
CASSPRGGSEAFF	TRBV7-9	-
CASSPRVGGADTQYF	TRBV7-6	-
CASSPAASWGNEQFF	TRBV7-9	-
CASSGVASNQPQHF	TRBV27	-
CASSIVGQSGNTIYF	TRBV19	-
CASSFSDGGFQYF	TRBV7-9	-
CASSLAAAGTEAFF	TRBV11-3	-
CASSHRSAMNTEAFF	TRBV4-1	once
CASSYGGPGRDEQFF	TRBV6-5	-
CASSPEQGISYEQYF	TRBV18	-
CASSLANQDQPQHF	TRBV5-6	once
CASSSPATDTQYF	TRBV6-1	-
CASSTAYRNEQFF	TRBV9	-
CASSVQDFTYNEQFF	TRBV27	-
CASSPTGTSGSGETQYF	TRBV7-3	-
CASSAPVGLAGGLPTDTQYF	TRBV27	-
CASSPLTGGDDGYTF	TRBV5-1	-
CASSQDRGTQYF	TRBV4-2	-
CASRKDGTFGYTF	TRBV19	few
CASSPLTGNYGYTF	TRBV11-2	-
CASSLTGLRDLFF	TRBV5-1	once
CASGPLGGTQYF	TRBV28	-
CASSLEGGEQETQYF	TRBV5-8	-
CASRSSGGPRSDTQYF	TRBV27	-
CASSNRAGENIQYF	TRBV21-1	-
CASSLGETSGYTF	TRBV5-1	few
CASGSQRGGNQPQHF	TRBV27	-
CASGGRRGYEQYF	TRBV7-2	-
CASRPGGSPGGYTF	TRBV27	-
CASSEALGLGVWAEKLFF	TRBV6-1	-
CASSIRNQPQHF	TRBV19	once
CASSIRDRDDEQFF	TRBV19	once
CASRRDTVYEQYF	TRBV6-5	few
CASSTFGLANTEAFF	TRBV19	-
CASSAGPYNSPLHF	TRBV6-1	-
CASRSSGYEQYF	TRBV6-5	-